Listed here are 8 T cell receptor beta chains from one sample, sequenced in a study of T cells in Graves' hyperthyroidism and ophthalmopathy. TCR beta CDR3 region amplification was performed from RNA transcripts. A set of HTBI primers served as the primers for a first-round RT-PCR of the TCR CDR3. In TCRdb, the multiplex PCR reads were re-called with MiXCR into one record per CDR3 protein. The profile covers about 590,000 distinct CDR3 sequences, with about a sixth appearing a single time and roughly 6.6% taken by the ten largest. Sample: blood. The source of these receptors is a young woman with Graves' hyperthyroidism.

This clonotype was recorded many times. The rearrangement uses TRBV30 and TRBJ2-7; TRBD1 aligns across 7 bases. The V gene's germline CDR1 is GTSNPN and CDR2 SVGIG (reference sequence). With 5 bases clipped from V and 7 bases from J, the junction kept 11 bases outside the gene matches. CDR3 length: 13 amino acids. This CDR3 is CAWDAGTVREQYF. The CDR3 coding sequence is TGTGCCTGGGACGCCGGGACAGTCAGAGAGCAGTACTTC.

This clonotype was recorded a few times. This chain uses TRBV19 with TRBJ2-1; 9 nucleotides match TRBD1. J lost 6 bases, V lost 4 bases, and 7 bases had no gene match. In germline, CDR1 is LNHDA, CDR2 SQIVND (reference sequence). This CDR3 comprises 15 residues. The CDR3 region has the DNA TGTGCCAGTAGTAAGCCCTGGACAGGGGTCAATGAGCAGTTCTTC. Translated: CASSKPWTGVNEQFF. Combining the CDR3 with reference TRBV19 and TRBJ2-1 gives the whole variable domain DGGITQSPKYLFRKEGQNVTLSCEQNLNHDAMYWYRQDPGQGLRLIYYSQIVNDFQKGDIAEGYSVSREKKESFPLTVTSAQKNPTAFYLCASSKPWTGVNEQFFGPGTRLTVL.

The chain couples TRBV27 to TRBJ2-1, with D perhaps assigned TRBD1 or TRBD2 (5 bases each). Germline values: CDR1 MNHEY, CDR2 SMNVEV (reference sequence). The CDR3 sequence is 13 residues long. Trimming took 8 bases from V and 8 from J, leaving 16 bases between them. The CDR3 is CASGDPGTDEQFF. In DNA form, the CDR3 reads TGTGCCAGCGGAGACCCCGGGACCGATGAGCAGTTCTTC.

This clonotype was picked up a small number of times. This rearrangement joins TRBV7-6 to TRBJ2-2, with 7 bases matching TRBD2. V was clipped by 1 base and J by 0 bases; unmatched bases: 5. This CDR3 has 17 residues. Germline V gene sequence: CDR1 SGHVS, CDR2 FNYEAQ. This CDR3 reads CASSLVPGGANTGELFF. As DNA, the CDR3 is TGTGCCAGCAGCTTAGTTCCGGGGGGAGCGAACACCGGGGAGCTGTTTTTT.

This clonotype was counted ten times or more. V is TRBV29-1 and J is TRBJ2-1; the match to TRBD1 covers 7 bases. CDR1 and CDR2 from the germline V gene are SQVTM and ANQGSEA. With V trimmed by 0 bases and J by 4 bases, 9 bases remained unmatched. The CDR3 runs 16 residues. This CDR3 reads CSVEDLRAGGYNEQFF. The CDR3 nucleotides read TGCAGCGTTGAAGATCTTCGGGCAGGGGGTTACAATGAGCAGTTCTTC.

This chain connects TRBV7-2 to TRBJ2-5; 8 nucleotides match TRBD2. Looked up from germline, CDR1 is SGHTA and CDR2 is FQGNSA. This CDR3 region has 16 residues. V gave up 1 base and J gave up 3 bases; unmatched junction bases: 7. The CDR3 DNA reads as TGTGCCAGCAGCTTAGTATCGACTAGCGCCAAAGAGACCCAGTACTTC. Translated, it gives CASSLVSTSAKETQYF. Full variable domain (missing parts from reference TRBV7-2 and TRBJ2-5): GAGVSQSPSNKVTEKGKDVELRCDPISGHTALYWYRQSLGQGLEFLIYFQGNSAPDKSGLPSDRFSAERTGGSVSTLTIQRTQQEDSAVYLCASSLVSTSAKETQYFGPGTRLLVL.

This clonotype was picked up one time. A much larger clone is a single base away; this may be a read error. V usage is TRBV5-1 and J usage is TRBJ2-7; D unclear. CDR1 and CDR2 from the germline V gene are SGHRS and YFSETQ. This CDR3 comprises 14 residues. CDR3 sequence: CASSLLISSYVQYF. Here the CDR3 DNA reads TGCGCCAGCAGCTTGTTGATCAGCTCCTACGTGCAGTACTTC.

Many counts were recorded for this clonotype. The chain carries TRBV6-2 or TRBV6-3 and TRBJ1-5; 8 bases fit TRBD1. The germline V gene encodes CDR1 MNHEY and CDR2 SVGEGT. The ends lost 2 bases at V and 7 bases at J; junction bases unmatched: 4. The CDR3 totals 14 residues. Here the CDR3 reads CASSYTTGGQPQHF. For the CDR3, the DNA is TGTGCCAGCAGTTACACTACAGGGGGACAGCCCCAGCATTTT.